This record concerns one T cell receptor beta chain sequence. Its target antigen remains unknown. No per-base quality is available; no much larger clone lies one base away. The record originates from a study of OX40 agonist ivuxolimab in advanced cancers. Regarding the research as a whole: The costimulatory receptor OX40 (CD134) was targeted by ivuxolimab, a fully human IgG2 agonistic monoclonal antibody. Intravenous ivuxolimab was administered to patients every 2 weeks at six dose levels: 0.01, 0.1, 0.3, 1.5, 3 and 10 mg/kg. Three dose-escalation patients achieved partial responses, one with hepatocellular carcinoma and two with cutaneous melanoma. Of the approximately 50 dose-escalation patients, hepatocellular carcinoma was present in roughly 19, melanoma in approximately 15, renal cell carcinoma in 9 and head and neck cancer in 9. The paper reports the monotherapy dose-escalation portion (N of about 54 patients) of the phase I ivuxolimab trial. The point of sequencing TCRbeta in the periphery was to test whether ivuxolimab changed TCR sequence diversity and drove clonal T-cell expansion. In the dose-escalation cohort, 70% to 85% of patients were male, and the mean age was approximately 60 years, with a range of 23 to 79. Patients were allowed to have had prior anti-PD-1, anti-PD-L1 or anti-CTLA-4 therapy, and 40% of the dose-escalation patients had been treated with checkpoint inhibitors.

The trial excluded patients who had a history of autoimmune disease or who were on systemic immunosuppression. Peripheral blood for TCR sequencing was drawn from every dose cohort at baseline, at cycle 4 day 1 and at cycle 7 day 1. Samples came from an open-label, multicenter, first-in-human phase I dose-escalation trial of ivuxolimab. Adults with locally advanced or metastatic head and neck squamous cell, hepatocellular, melanoma or renal cell carcinoma were enrolled in the trial. Before TCR sequencing, CD4+ T cells and CD8+ T cells were sorted from peripheral blood as separate populations. V loses 7 bases of germline sequence and J loses 2 bases, and the interval between the two ends is 17 bases. The CDR3 covers 14 residues, taking in both the cysteine and the phenylalanine. Only CDR3 DNA remains: 42 bases, in frame from the first base. Via the germline V gene, CDR1 is SQVTM and CDR2 ANQGSEA. To sequence the TCRbeta CDR3 region, genomic DNA was isolated from the sorted cells. TCRbeta CDR3 regions were sequenced using the immunoSEQ Assay. TCRdb provides this immuneACCESS table in a form limited to in-frame rearrangements. Some clones are lacking; in checked studies, under half of them reflect an unresolved V gene, and why the rest are absent is not known. Recorded for this sample are tens of thousands of clones; roughly 90% of them occurred a single time. More than 0.6% of the sample belongs to the ten largest clones.

The study at large found these results: The antigen specificity of the peripheral T cells that underwent clonal expansion was not determined. Low levels of normalized T-cell clonal expansion were also seen in some nonresponding patients. In the 0.1-3.0 mg/kg groups, partial responders were among the patients with the lowest normalized peripheral clonal expansion, particularly in CD8+ T cells. On average, CD8+ T cells showed more expanded clones than CD4+ T cells after ivuxolimab. At doses of 0.1 to 3.0 mg/kg, clonal expansion of both CD4+ and CD8+ T cells in blood was seen between baseline and week 6.

The sequence derives from an adult with an advanced solid tumor such as melanoma, head and neck, liver or kidney cancer. The sequences come from CD4+ or CD8+ T cells sorted from blood, collected in a trial of the OX40 agonist ivuxolimab. This receptor chain uses TRBV29-1 and TRBJ2-5; the D gene is possibly TRBD2, with 7 bases matching. The DNA reads as follows: TGCAGCGCCGCCTGGGGGGGCTGGCAAGAGACCCAGTACTTC. It is translated as CSAAWGGWQETQYF.